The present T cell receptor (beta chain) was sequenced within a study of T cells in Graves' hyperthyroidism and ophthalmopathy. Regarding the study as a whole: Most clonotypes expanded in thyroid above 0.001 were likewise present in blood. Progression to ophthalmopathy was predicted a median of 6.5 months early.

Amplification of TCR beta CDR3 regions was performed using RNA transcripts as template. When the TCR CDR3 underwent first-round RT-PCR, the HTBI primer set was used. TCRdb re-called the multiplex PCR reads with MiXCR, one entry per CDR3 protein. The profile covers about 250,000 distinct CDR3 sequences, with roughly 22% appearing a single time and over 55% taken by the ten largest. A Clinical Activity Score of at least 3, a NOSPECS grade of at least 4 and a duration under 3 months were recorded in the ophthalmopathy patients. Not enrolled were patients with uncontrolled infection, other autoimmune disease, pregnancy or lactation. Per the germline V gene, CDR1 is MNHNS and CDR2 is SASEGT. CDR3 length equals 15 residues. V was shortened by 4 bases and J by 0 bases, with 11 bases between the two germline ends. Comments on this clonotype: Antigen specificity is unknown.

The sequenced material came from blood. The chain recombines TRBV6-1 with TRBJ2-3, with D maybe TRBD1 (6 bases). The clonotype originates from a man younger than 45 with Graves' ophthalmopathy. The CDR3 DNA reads TGTGCCAGCAGTGCAGGGGTACTTAGCACAGATACGCAGTATTTT. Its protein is CASSAGVLSTDTQYF.